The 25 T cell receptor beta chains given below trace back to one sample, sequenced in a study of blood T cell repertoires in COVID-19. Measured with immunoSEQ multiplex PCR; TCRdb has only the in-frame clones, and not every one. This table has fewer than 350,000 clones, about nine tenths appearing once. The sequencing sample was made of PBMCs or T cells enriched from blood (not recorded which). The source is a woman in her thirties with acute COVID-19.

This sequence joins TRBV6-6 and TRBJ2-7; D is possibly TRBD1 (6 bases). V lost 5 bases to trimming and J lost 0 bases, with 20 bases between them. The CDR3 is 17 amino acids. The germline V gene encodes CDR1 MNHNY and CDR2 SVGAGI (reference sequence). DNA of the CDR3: TGTGCCAGCAGTCGCCTTCAACAGGGCCAAAGCTCCTACGAGCAGTACTTC. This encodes CASSRLQQGQSSYEQYF.

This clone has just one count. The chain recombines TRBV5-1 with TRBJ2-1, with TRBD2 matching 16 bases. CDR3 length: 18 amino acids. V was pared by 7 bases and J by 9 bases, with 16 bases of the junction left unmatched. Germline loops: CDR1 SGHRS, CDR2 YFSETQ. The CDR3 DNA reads TGCGCCAGCCGGAAGCGGGGACAGGGACTAGCGGGAGGGCCTGAGCAGTTCTTC. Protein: CASRKRGQGLAGGPEQFF. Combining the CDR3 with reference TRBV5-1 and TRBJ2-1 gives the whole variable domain KAGVTQTPRYLIKTRGQQVTLSCSPISGHRSVSWYQQTPGQGLQFLFEYFSETQRNKGNFPGRFSGRQFSNSRSEMNVSTLELGDSALYLCASRKRGQGLAGGPEQFFGPGTRLTVL.

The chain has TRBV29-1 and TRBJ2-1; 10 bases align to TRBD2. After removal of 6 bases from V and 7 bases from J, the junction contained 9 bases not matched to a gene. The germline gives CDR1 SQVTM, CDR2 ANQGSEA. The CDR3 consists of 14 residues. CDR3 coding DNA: TGCAGCGTCAAAGCGGGAGGGCCGCAAAATGAGCAGTTCTTC. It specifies CSVKAGGPQNEQFF.

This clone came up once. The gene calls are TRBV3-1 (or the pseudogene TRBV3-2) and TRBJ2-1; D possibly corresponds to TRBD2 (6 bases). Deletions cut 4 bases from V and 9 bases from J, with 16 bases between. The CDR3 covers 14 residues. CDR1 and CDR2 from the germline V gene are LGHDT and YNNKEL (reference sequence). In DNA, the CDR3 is TGTGCCAGCAGCCCAAAAGCGGGCCGGGGTGAGCAGTTCTTC. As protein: CASSPKAGRGEQFF.

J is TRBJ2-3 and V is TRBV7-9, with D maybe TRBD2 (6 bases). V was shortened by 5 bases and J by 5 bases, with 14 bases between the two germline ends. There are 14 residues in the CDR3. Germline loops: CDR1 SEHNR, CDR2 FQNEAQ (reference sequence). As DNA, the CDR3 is TGTGCCAGCAGCCAAAGTTGGGACTTAGATACGCAGTATTTT. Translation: CASSQSWDLDTQYF.

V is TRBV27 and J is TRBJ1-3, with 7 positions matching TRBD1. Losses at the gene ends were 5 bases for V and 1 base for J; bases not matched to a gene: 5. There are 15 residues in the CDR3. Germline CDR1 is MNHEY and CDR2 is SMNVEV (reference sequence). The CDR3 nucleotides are TGTGCCAGCAGTCGCACAGGGGATTCTGGAAACACCATATATTTT. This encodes CASSRTGDSGNTIYF.

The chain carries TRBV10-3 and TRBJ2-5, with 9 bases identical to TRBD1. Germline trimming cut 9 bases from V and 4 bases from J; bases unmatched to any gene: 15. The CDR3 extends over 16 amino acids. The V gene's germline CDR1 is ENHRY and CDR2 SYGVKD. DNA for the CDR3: TGTGCCATATCACGCGCGTTGACAGGGGGAGTAGAGACCCAGTACTTC. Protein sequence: CAISRALTGGVETQYF.

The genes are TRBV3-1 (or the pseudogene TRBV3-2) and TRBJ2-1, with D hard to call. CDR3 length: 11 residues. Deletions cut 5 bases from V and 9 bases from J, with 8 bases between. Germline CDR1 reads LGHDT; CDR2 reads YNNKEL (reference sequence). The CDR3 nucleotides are TGTGCCAGCAGCATAGTTGGTGAGCAGTTCTTC. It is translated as CASSIVGEQFF.

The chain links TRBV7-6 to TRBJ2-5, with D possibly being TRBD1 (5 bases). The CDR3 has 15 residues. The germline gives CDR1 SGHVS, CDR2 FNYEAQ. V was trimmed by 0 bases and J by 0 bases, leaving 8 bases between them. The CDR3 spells CASSLAPTDQETQYF. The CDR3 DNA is TGTGCCAGCAGCTTAGCGCCGACAGACCAAGAGACCCAGTACTTC.

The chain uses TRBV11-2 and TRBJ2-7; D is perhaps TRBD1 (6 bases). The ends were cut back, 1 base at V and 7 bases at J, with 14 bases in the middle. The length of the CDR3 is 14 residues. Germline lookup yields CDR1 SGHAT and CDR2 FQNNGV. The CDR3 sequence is CASSLGQGNWEQYF. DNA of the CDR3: TGTGCCAGCAGCTTAGGTCAGGGGAATTGGGAGCAGTACTTC.

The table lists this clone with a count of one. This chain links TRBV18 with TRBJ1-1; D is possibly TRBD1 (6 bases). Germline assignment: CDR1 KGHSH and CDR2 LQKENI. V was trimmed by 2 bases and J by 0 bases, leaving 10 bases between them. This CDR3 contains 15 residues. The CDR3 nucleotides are TGTGCCAGCTCACCAATAGGGGGTCTGAACACTGAAGCTTTCTTT. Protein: CASSPIGGLNTEAFF.

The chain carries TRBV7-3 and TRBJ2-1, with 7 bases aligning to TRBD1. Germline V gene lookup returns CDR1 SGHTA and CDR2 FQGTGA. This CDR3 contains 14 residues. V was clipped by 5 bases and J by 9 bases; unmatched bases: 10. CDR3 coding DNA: TGTGCCAGCAGCCCCATACTACAGGGGTTTGAGCAGTTCTTC. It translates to CASSPILQGFEQFF. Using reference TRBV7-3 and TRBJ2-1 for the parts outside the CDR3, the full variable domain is GAGVSQTPSNKVTEKGKYVELRCDPISGHTALYWYRQSLGQGPEFLIYFQGTGAADDSGLPNDRFFAVRPEGSVSTLKIQRTERGDSAVYLCASSPILQGFEQFFGPGTRLTVL.

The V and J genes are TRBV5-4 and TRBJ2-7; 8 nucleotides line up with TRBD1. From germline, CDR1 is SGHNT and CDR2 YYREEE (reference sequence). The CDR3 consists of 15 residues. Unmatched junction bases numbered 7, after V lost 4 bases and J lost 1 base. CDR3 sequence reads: CASSPGQGRSYEQYF. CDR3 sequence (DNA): TGTGCCAGCAGCCCAGGACAGGGTAGATCCTACGAGCAGTACTTC.

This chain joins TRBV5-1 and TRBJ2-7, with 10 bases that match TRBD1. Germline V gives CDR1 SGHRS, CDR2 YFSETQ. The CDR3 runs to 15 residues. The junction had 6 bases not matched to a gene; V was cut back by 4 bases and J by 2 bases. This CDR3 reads CASSAGTGVAYEQYF. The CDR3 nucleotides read TGCGCCAGCAGCGCCGGGACAGGGGTAGCCTACGAGCAGTACTTC.

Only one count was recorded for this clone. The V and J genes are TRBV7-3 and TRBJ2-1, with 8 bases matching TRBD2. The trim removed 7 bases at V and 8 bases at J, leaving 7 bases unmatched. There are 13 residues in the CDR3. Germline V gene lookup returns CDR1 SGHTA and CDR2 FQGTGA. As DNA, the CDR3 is TGTGCCAGCACCCCGGGGGGGCGGGATGAGCAGTTCTTC. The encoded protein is CASTPGGRDEQFF. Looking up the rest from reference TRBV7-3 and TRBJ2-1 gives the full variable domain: GAGVSQTPSNKVTEKGKYVELRCDPISGHTALYWYRQSLGQGPEFLIYFQGTGAADDSGLPNDRFFAVRPEGSVSTLKIQRTERGDSAVYLCASTPGGRDEQFFGPGTRLTVL.

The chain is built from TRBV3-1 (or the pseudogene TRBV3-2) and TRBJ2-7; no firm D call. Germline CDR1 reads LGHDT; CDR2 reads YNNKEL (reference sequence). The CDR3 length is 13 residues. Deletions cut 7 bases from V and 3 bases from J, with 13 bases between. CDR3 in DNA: TGTGCCAGCACCTCGAGCGATCTCTACGAGCAGTACTTC. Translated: CASTSSDLYEQYF.

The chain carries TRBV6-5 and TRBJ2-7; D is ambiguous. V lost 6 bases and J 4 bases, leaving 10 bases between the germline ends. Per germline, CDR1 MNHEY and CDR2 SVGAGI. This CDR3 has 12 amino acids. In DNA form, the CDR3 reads TGTGCCAGCAGGAGTGTTTGGTACGAGCAGTACTTC. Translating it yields CASRSVWYEQYF.

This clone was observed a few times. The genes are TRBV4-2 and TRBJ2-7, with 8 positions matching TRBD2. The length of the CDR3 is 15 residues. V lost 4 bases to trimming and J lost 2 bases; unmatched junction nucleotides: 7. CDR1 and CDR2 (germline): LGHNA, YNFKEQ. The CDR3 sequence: CASSLQEGLAYEQYF. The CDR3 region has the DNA TGTGCCAGCAGCCTACAAGAGGGACTAGCCTACGAGCAGTACTTC.

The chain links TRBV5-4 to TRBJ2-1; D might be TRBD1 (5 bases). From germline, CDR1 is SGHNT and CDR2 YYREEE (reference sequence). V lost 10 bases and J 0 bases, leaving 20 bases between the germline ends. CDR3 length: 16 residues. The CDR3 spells CAGQTGSPSSYNEQFF. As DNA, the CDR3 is TGTGCCGGCCAAACAGGTTCCCCAAGCTCCTACAATGAGCAGTTCTTC.

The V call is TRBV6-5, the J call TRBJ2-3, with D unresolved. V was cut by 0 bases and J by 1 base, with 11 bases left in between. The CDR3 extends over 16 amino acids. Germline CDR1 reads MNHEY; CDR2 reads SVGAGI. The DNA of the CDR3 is TGTGCCAGCAGTTACTCGCCTAGTTTAGGCACAGATACGCAGTATTTT. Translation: CASSYSPSLGTDTQYF.

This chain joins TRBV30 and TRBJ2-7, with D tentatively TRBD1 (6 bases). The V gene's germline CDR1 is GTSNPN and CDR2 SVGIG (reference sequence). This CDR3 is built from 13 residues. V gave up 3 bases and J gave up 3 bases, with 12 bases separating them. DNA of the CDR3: TGTGCCTGGAGACCAGGGGCTCTCTACGAGCAGTACTTC. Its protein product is CAWRPGALYEQYF.

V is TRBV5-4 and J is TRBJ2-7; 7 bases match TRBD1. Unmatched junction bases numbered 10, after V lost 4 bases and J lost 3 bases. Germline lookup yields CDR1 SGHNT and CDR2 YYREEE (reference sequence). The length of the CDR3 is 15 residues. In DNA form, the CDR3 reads TGTGCCAGCAGCCCCGACAGGGCGATATACTACGAGCAGTACTTC. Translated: CASSPDRAIYYEQYF.

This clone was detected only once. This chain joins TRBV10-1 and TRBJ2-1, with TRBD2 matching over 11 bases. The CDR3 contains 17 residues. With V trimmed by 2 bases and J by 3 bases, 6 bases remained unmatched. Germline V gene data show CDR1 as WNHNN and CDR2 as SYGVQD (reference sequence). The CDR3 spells CASSEREGLAGYNEQFF. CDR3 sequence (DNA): TGCGCCAGCAGTGAGAGGGAAGGACTAGCGGGCTACAATGAGCAGTTCTTC.

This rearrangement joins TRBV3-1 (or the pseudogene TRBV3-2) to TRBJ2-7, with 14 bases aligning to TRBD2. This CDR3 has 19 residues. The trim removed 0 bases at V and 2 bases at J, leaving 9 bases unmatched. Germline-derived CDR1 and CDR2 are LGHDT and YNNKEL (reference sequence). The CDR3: CASSQDIGLAGGRPYEQYF. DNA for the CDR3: TGTGCCAGCAGCCAAGATATAGGACTAGCGGGAGGCCGCCCCTACGAGCAGTACTTC.

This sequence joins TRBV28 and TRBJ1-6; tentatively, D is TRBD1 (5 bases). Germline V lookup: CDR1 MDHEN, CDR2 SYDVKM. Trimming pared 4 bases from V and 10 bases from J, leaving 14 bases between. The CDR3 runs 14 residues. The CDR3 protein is CASSSTAAGSPLHF. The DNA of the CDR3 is TGTGCCAGCAGTTCGACAGCAGCGGGATCACCCCTCCACTTT. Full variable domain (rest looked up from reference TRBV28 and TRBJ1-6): DVKVTQSSRYLVKRTGEKVFLECVQDMDHENMFWYRQDPGLGLRLIYFSYDVKMKEKGDIPEGYSVSREKKERFSLILESASTNQTSMYLCASSSTAAGSPLHFGNGTRLTVT.